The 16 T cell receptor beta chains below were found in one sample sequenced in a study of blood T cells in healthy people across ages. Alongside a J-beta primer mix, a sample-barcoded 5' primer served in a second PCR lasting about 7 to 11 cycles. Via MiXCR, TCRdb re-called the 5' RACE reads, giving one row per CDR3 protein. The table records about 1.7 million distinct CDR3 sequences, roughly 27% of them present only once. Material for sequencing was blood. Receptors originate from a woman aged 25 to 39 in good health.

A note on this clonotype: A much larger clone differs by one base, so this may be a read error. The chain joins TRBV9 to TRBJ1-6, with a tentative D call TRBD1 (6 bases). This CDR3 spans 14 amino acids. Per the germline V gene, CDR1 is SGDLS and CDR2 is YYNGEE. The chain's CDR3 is CASSVGGGHSPRHF. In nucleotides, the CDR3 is TGTGCCAGCAGCGTGGGAGGGGGGCATTCACCCCGCCACTTT.

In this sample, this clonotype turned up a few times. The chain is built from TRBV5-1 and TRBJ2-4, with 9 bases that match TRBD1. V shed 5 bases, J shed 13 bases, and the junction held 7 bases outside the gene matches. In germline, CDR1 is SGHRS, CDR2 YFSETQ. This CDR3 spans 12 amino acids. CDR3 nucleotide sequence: TGCGCCAGCAGGCCTGGACAGGGGAGGCAGTACTTC. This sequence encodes CASRPGQGRQYF.

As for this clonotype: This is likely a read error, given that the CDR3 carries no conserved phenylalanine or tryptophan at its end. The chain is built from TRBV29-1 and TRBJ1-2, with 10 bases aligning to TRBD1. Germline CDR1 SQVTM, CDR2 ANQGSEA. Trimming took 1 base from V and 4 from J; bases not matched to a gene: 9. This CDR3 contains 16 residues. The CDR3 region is CSVEGQGAGRGYGYTL. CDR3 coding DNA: TGCAGCGTTGAAGGACAGGGGGCCGGTCGGGGCTATGGCTACACCTTG.

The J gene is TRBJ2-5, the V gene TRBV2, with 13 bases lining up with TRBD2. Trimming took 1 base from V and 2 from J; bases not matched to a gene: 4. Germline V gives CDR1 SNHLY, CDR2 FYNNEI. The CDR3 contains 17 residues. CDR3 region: CASSEGRLAGGQETQYF. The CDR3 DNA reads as TGTGCCAGCAGTGAAGGGAGACTAGCGGGGGGTCAAGAGACCCAGTACTTC.

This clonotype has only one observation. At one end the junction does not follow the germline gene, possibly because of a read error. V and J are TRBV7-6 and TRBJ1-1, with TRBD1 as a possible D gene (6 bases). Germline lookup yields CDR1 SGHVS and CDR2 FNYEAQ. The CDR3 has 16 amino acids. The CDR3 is CASSLGGGAGNTGAFF. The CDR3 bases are TGTGCCAGCTCACTAGGGGGAGGCGCAGGGAACACTGGAGCTTTCTTT.

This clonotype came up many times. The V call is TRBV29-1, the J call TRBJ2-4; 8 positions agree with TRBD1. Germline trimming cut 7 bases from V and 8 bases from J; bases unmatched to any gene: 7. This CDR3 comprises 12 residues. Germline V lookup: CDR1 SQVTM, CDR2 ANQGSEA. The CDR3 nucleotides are TGCAGCGCCCAGGGGGCATCGGACATTCAGTACTTC. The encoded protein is CSAQGASDIQYF.

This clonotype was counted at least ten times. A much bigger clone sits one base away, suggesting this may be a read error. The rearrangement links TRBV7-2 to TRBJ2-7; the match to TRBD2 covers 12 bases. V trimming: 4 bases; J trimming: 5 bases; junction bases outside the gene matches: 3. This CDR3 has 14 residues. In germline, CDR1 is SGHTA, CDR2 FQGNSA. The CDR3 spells CASSWTSGTNEQYF. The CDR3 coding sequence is TGTGCCAGCAGCTGGACTAGCGGGACAAACGAGCAGTACTTC. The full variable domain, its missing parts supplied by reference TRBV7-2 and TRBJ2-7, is GAGVSQSPSNKVTEKGKDVELRCDPISGHTALYWYRQSLGQGLEFLIYFQGNSAPDKSGLPSDRFSAERTGGSVSTLTIQRTQQEDSAVYLCASSWTSGTNEQYFGPGTRLTVT.

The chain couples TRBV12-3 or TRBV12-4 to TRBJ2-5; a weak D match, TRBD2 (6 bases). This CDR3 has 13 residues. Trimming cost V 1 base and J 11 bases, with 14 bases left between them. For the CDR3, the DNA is TGTGCCAGCAGTTTAGTCGGGGGATGGGAGCAGTACTTC. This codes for CASSLVGGWEQYF.

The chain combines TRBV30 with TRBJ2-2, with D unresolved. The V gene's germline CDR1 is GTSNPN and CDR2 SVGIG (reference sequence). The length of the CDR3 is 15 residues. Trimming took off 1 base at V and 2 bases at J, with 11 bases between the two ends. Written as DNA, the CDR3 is TGTGCCTGGAGTGCCCTTCTGGGAAACACCGGGGAGCTGTTTTTT. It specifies CAWSALLGNTGELFF. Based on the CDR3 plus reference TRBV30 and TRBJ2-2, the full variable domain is SQTIHQWPATLVQPVGSPLSLECTVEGTSNPNLYWYRQAAGRGLQLLFYSVGIGQISSEVPQNLSASRPQDRQFILSSKKLLLSDSGFYLCAWSALLGNTGELFFGEGSRLTVL.

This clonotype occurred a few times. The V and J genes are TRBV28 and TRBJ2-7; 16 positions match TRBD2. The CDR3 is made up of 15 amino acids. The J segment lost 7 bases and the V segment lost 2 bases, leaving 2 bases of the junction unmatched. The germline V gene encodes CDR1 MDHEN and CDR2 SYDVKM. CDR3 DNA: TGTGCCAGCAGTTTAGGGACTAGCGGGGGGGGTGAGCAGTACTTC. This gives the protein CASSLGTSGGGEQYF.

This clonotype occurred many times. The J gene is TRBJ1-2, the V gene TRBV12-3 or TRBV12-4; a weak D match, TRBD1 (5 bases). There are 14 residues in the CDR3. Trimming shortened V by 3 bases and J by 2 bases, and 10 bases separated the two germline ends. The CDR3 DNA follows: TGTGCCAGCAGTTTTTACTCAGGGAACTATGGCTACACCTTC. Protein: CASSFYSGNYGYTF.

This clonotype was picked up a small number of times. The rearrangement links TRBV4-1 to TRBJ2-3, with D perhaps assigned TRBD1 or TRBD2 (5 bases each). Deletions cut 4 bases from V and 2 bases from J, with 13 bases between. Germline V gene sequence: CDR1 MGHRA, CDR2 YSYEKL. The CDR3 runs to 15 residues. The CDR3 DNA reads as TGCGCCAGCAGCCTCCGGGACCAGGCCACAGATACGCAGTATTTT. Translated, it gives CASSLRDQATDTQYF.

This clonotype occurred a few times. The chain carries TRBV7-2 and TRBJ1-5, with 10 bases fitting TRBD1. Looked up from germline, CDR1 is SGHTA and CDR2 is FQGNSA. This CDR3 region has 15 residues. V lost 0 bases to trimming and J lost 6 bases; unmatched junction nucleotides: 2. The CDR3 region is CASSLAGTGVQPQHF. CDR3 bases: TGTGCCAGCAGCTTAGCGGGGACAGGGGTTCAGCCCCAGCATTTT.

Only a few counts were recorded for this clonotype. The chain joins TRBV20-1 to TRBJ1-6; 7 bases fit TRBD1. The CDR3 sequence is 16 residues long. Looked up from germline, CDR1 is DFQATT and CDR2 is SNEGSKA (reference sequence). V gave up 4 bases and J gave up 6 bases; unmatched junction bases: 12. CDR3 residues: CSAIPYRDSFNSPLHF. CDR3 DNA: TGCAGTGCTATCCCCTACCGGGACAGTTTTAATTCACCCCTCCACTTT.

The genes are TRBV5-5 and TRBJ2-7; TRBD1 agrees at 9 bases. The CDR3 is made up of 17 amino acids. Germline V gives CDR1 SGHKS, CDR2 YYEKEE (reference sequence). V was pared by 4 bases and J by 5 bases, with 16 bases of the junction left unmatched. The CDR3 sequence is CASSPNTSGTGRDEQYF. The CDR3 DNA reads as TGTGCCAGCAGCCCCAATACCTCCGGGACAGGGAGGGACGAGCAGTACTTC.

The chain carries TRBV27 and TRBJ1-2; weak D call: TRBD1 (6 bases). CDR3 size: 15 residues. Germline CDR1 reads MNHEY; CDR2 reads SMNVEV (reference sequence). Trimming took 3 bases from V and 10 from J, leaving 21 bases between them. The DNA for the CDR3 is TGTGCCAGCAGTTTGAGGGATTTGATGGGACAAAACTACACCTTC. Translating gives CASSLRDLMGQNYTF.